The 10 T cell receptor beta chains below were found in one sample sequenced in a study of shared clonotypes between healthy human individuals. The assay was immunoSEQ multiplex PCR, and TCRdb's table has in-frame clones only and misses some. Altogether 950,000 to 1,100,000 clones are present, 70% to 80% being singletons, with the ten largest covering 1.5%. The sample taken for sequencing was memory CD4+ T cells sorted from blood. Subset of the sample: CD45RA-negative fraction. The source is a man between 18 and 29 years old in good health.

The chain links TRBV19 to TRBJ1-2; 8 nucleotides line up with TRBD1. Germline-derived CDR1 and CDR2 are LNHDA and SQIVND (reference sequence). The CDR3 totals 15 residues. With 6 bases clipped from V and 7 bases from J, the junction kept 13 bases outside the gene matches. CDR3 region: CASSPTDRELAGYTF. The CDR3 DNA reads TGTGCCAGTAGCCCTACGGACAGGGAGCTAGCTGGCTACACCTTC.

The J gene is TRBJ2-7, the V gene TRBV5-6; TRBD1 is a possible D gene (6 bases). V was clipped by 0 bases and J by 4 bases, with 17 bases between them. The CDR3 totals 16 residues. Germline V gene data show CDR1 as SGHDT and CDR2 as YYEEEE. The DNA of the CDR3 is TGTGCCAGCAGCTTGGAGTTGGGGGCCAGATTGTACGAGCAGTACTTC. Its protein is CASSLELGARLYEQYF.

The chain couples TRBV6-5 to TRBJ2-7; 9 bases align to TRBD1. Trimming removed 7 bases from V and 6 bases from J; junction bases left unmatched: 13. CDR1 is MNHEY, CDR2 SVGAGI, per germline. CDR3 size: 15 residues. CDR3 in DNA: TGTGCCAGCAATACCGCCGGGACAGGGTCGCGCGAGCAGTACTTC. It specifies CASNTAGTGSREQYF.

The rearrangement uses TRBV15 and TRBJ2-1; D gene ambiguous. Trimming removed 6 bases at V and 2 bases at J, with 11 bases between. Germline V CDR1 and CDR2: LNHNV, YYDKDF (reference sequence). The CDR3 extends over 14 amino acids. CDR3: CATSRDGAYNEQFF. The DNA of the CDR3 is TGTGCCACCAGTAGGGATGGAGCCTACAATGAGCAGTTCTTC.

The chain uses TRBV5-1 and TRBJ2-7, with D perhaps matching TRBD2 (5 bases). Trimming took 0 bases from V and 6 from J, leaving 16 bases between them. This CDR3 contains 15 residues. The V gene's germline CDR1 is SGHRS and CDR2 YFSETQ. CDR3 residues: CASSLEASLLAEQYF. The CDR3 nucleotides are TGCGCCAGCAGCTTGGAGGCTAGCCTTCTCGCCGAGCAGTACTTC.

V gene TRBV5-1 combines with J gene TRBJ1-1; 7 bases map to TRBD1. Germline V gene data show CDR1 as SGHRS and CDR2 as YFSETQ. This CDR3 is 14 amino acids long. V was clipped by 4 bases and J by 6 bases; unmatched bases: 9. In nucleotides, the CDR3 is TGCGCCAGCAGCGGAACAACAGGGGATGCTGAAGCTTTCTTT. Translating gives CASSGTTGDAEAFF.

This clone was detected only once. V is TRBV6-6 and J is TRBJ1-1, with D maybe TRBD1 (6 bases). CDR3 length equals 15 residues. V was trimmed by 3 bases and J by 4 bases, leaving 15 bases between them. Germline values: CDR1 MNHNY, CDR2 SVGAGI (reference sequence). The CDR3 DNA reads TGTGCCAGCAGTTATCCCAGCAGGGGATTCACTGAAGCTTTCTTT. Its protein product is CASSYPSRGFTEAFF.

V and J are TRBV29-1 and TRBJ2-1, with TRBD2 matching over 12 bases. Germline CDR1 reads SQVTM; CDR2 reads ANQGSEA. V shed 8 bases, J shed 2 bases, and the junction held 4 bases outside the gene matches. This CDR3 is 14 amino acids long. DNA for the CDR3: TGCAGCTTCCGACTAGCGGGGGCCTACAATGAGCAGTTCTTC. It specifies CSFRLAGAYNEQFF.

The CDR3 loop reads CASSPSGRLTGELFF. The CDR3 nucleotides read TGTGCCAGCAGCCCATCCGGCCGCCTCACCGGGGAGCTGTTTTTT. The chain joins TRBV5-8 to TRBJ2-2, with unresolved D. Trimming removed 4 bases from V and 4 bases from J, with 14 bases in between. The V gene's germline CDR1 is SGHTS and CDR2 YDEGEE. This CDR3 contains 15 residues.

V usage is TRBV9 and J usage is TRBJ2-7; D gene unclear. The CDR3 loop spans 14 amino acids. In germline, CDR1 is SGDLS, CDR2 YYNGEE. V gave up 0 bases and J gave up 0 bases, with 7 bases separating them. CDR3 nucleotides: TGTGCCAGCAGCGTAGAGGCGAGCTCCTACGAGCAGTACTTC. It is translated as CASSVEASSYEQYF.